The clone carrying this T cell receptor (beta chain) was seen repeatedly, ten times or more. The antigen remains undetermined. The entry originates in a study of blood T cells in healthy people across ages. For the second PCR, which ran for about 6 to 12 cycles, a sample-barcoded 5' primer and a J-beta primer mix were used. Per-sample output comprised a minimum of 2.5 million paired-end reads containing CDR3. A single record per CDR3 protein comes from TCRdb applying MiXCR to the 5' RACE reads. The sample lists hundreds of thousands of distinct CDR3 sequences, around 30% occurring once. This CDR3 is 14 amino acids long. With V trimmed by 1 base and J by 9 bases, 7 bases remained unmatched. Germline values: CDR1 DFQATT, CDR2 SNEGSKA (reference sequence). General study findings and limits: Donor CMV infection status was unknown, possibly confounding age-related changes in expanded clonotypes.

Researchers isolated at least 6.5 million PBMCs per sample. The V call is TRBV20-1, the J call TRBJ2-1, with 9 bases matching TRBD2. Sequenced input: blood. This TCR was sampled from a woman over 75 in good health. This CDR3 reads CSARGSGTSPEQFF. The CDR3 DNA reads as TGCAGTGCTAGAGGGTCCGGGACTAGCCCTGAGCAGTTCTTC.